This entry features one T cell receptor beta chain sequence. This sample was included in a study of patients and donors after allogeneic stem cell transplantation. From the RT-PCR reads, TCRdb called clonotypes with MiXCR, one entry per CDR3 protein. This sample has roughly 150,000 distinct CDR3 sequences, with about 24% found just once. Trimming shortened V by 3 bases and J by 4 bases, and 9 bases separated the two germline ends. The CDR3 is 13 residues long. The germline V gene encodes CDR1 SEHNR and CDR2 FQNEAQ (reference sequence). The sequence came from a human donor who was either an allogeneic HSCT recipient or a stem cell or donor lymphocyte infusion donor (not recorded which). It is not recorded whose cells these are; they may come from a transplant donor. This chain uses TRBV7-9 with TRBJ1-2; D unresolved. The material sequenced was blood, either unsorted or a sorted T cell fraction (not recorded which). This CDR3 reads CASSLTLGYGYTF. CDR3 nucleotide sequence: TGTGCCAGCAGCTTGACACTTGGCTATGGCTACACCTTC.